The TCR beta chain described here comes from a study of T-cell memory formation after mild COVID-19. Looking at the study overall: TCR clusters were mostly donor specific. Study observations and caveats: Clones from the second wave (peaking day 37) had unconfirmed SARS-CoV-2 specificity. Contracting clones, day 15 to 85, had balanced CD4/CD8, and later expanders favored CD4+.

This clonotype was picked up a small number of times. As yet, its antigen is unknown. TCRdb analysed the 5' RACE reads with MiXCR anew, one entry per CDR3 protein. Found here are 150,000 to 200,000 distinct CDR3 sequences, 20% to 25% of them singletons; the top ten hold about 21%. This CDR3 spans 16 amino acids. Germline lookup yields CDR1 SEHNR and CDR2 FQNEAQ (reference sequence). With 5 bases removed from V and 5 bases from J, the gap between germline ends came to 19 bases. V and J are TRBV7-9 and TRBJ2-1; no reliable D call. This TCR came from an adult woman who had mild COVID-19 (a few samples of this study predate the infection). Cell type and time point are not known. Source material: PBMCs or a T cell subset sorted from them (not recorded which). DNA for the CDR3: TGTGCCAGCAGCGGCCCCGGGCACAGTAAGGACAATGAGCAGTTCTTC. As protein: CASSGPGHSKDNEQFF.